This T cell receptor beta chain was profiled in a study of read filtering for tumor transcriptome and immune sequencing. From around 0.4 ug of RNA, a library with molecular barcoded alpha/delta and beta/gamma adaptors was made. From the reads, TCRdb called clonotypes with MiXCR, one entry per CDR3 protein. The data show some 40,000 distinct CDR3 sequences, about 10% seen once. This CDR3 contains 16 residues. Trimming removed 5 bases from V and 4 bases from J, with 17 bases in between. Germline V gene lookup returns CDR1 SEHNR and CDR2 FQNEAQ (reference sequence). The clonotype originates from a donor at least 40 years old with multiple myeloma. The sample was a population of CD138-negative cells sorted from bone marrow. This chain links TRBV7-9 with TRBJ2-2; a possible D gene is TRBD2 (5 bases). CDR3 DNA sequence: TGTGCCAGCAGCCGCTCCCCCGGGATTCGCACCGGGGAGCTGTTTTTT. Its protein is CASSRSPGIRTGELFF.